The 20 T cell receptor beta chains below were found in one sample sequenced in a study of blood T cell repertoires in COVID-19. TCRdb keeps only in-frame clones here, not all; method: immunoSEQ multiplex PCR. The data show some 48,000 clones, 84% seen once. Material for sequencing was peripheral blood. The receptors were sampled from a man aged 45-65 years with acute or convalescent COVID-19.

The chain links TRBV2 to TRBJ2-3; 7 nucleotides match TRBD1. V shed 6 bases, J shed 1 base, and the junction held 4 bases outside the gene matches. This CDR3 spans 14 amino acids. Germline assignment: CDR1 SNHLY and CDR2 FYNNEI. CDR3 residues: CASSADRGTDTQYF. The DNA of the CDR3 is TGTGCCAGCAGCGCCGACAGGGGCACAGATACGCAGTATTTT.

This clone was detected only once. CDR3 DNA sequence: TGTGCCTTTAGCGGGGAAGTTGCAGAGACCCAGTACTTC. Translated, it gives CAFSGEVAETQYF. This chain links TRBV30 with TRBJ2-5; 8 bases line up with TRBD2. The CDR3 length is 13 residues. V lost 7 bases and J lost 4; bases outside the gene matches: 8. The germline gives CDR1 GTSNPN, CDR2 SVGIG (reference sequence).

V gene TRBV18 combines with J gene TRBJ1-2; tentatively, D is TRBD1 (6 bases). The CDR3 is made up of 13 amino acids. The germline V gene encodes CDR1 KGHSH and CDR2 LQKENI. Trimming cost V 5 bases and J 4 bases, with 11 bases left between them. The CDR3 coding sequence is TGTGCCAGCTCAGAACAGGGCGGCTATGGCTACACCTTC. It specifies CASSEQGGYGYTF.

The chain joins TRBV12-3 or TRBV12-4 to TRBJ1-2; 8 nucleotides agree with TRBD1. The V and J ends lost 6 bases and 7 bases, in that order; junction bases with no gene match: 4. The CDR3 length is 12 residues. The CDR3 is CASSRGTGGYTF. CDR3 sequence (DNA): TGTGCCAGCAGCCGTGGGACAGGTGGCTACACCTTC.

The genes are TRBV19 and TRBJ1-5; D perhaps matches TRBD1 (5 bases). From germline, CDR1 is LNHDA and CDR2 SQIVND (reference sequence). V was pared by 5 bases and J by 2 bases, with 10 bases between. This CDR3 contains 14 residues. In DNA, the CDR3 is TGTGCCAGTAGTCTGGACACACGCAATCAGCCCCAGCATTTT. It codes for CASSLDTRNQPQHF.

The chain links TRBV5-1 to TRBJ2-2; 10 bases map to TRBD2. The CDR3 covers 14 residues. Germline CDR1 and CDR2: SGHRS and YFSETQ. Trimming at V came to 7 bases and at J to 2 bases, leaving 2 bases not matched to a gene. The CDR3 spells CASGLAVNTGELFF. CDR3 DNA: TGCGCCAGCGGACTAGCGGTTAACACCGGGGAGCTGTTTTTT.

This clone was seen a handful of times. This CDR3 reads CASSGWTVNSPLHF. CDR3 DNA: TGTGCCAGCAGTGGTTGGACAGTGAATTCACCCCTCCACTTT. The chain uses TRBV2 and TRBJ1-6, with a possible D match to TRBD1 (6 bases). The CDR3 has 14 residues. The V and J ends lost 4 bases and 7 bases respectively, with 11 bases between them. Germline loops: CDR1 SNHLY, CDR2 FYNNEI.

This clone appeared once. The V call is TRBV24-1, the J call TRBJ2-2; 8 bases match TRBD1. Unmatched junction bases numbered 11, after V lost 3 bases and J lost 0 bases. This CDR3 spans 19 amino acids. Germline values: CDR1 KGHDR, CDR2 SFDVKD. The DNA for the CDR3 is TGTGCCACCAGTGATCTAGGGGCCAGACAGGGGTCGAACACCGGGGAGCTGTTTTTT. It encodes CATSDLGARQGSNTGELFF.

This chain connects TRBV14 to TRBJ2-7, with D possibly matching TRBD2 (6 bases). The V end lost 2 bases, the J end lost 7 bases, and 15 bases lay between the germline ends. Germline V gene lookup returns CDR1 SGHDN and CDR2 FVKESK. The length of the CDR3 is 14 residues. DNA of the CDR3: TGTGCCAGCAGCCAAAGGGGTAGCGCGGGGGAGCAGTACTTC. Amino acids: CASSQRGSAGEQYF.

V gene TRBV24-1 combines with J gene TRBJ2-3; D may be TRBD2 (7 bases). The V end lost 0 bases, the J end lost 2 bases, and 14 bases lay between the germline ends. The CDR3 length is 17 residues. Per the germline V gene, CDR1 is KGHDR and CDR2 is SFDVKD. For the CDR3, the DNA is TGTGCCACCAGTGATTTGCAAACGGGGGGCCCCACAGATACGCAGTATTTT. The encoded protein is CATSDLQTGGPTDTQYF.

The chain is built from TRBV10-3 and TRBJ2-1; 7 positions match TRBD1. CDR1 and CDR2 (germline): ENHRY, SYGVKD. The CDR3 contains 13 residues. Trimming took 6 bases from V and 5 from J; bases not matched to a gene: 4. The CDR3 loop is CAIRGDRNNEQFF. CDR3 DNA sequence: TGTGCCATCAGAGGGGACAGAAACAATGAGCAGTTCTTC.

CDR3: CASRQTESTDTQYF. CDR3 sequence (DNA): TGTGCCAGCAGGCAGACAGAGAGCACAGATACGCAGTATTTT. V usage is TRBV2 and J usage is TRBJ2-3, with D tentatively TRBD1 (5 bases). Germline assignment: CDR1 SNHLY and CDR2 FYNNEI. Trimming cost V 6 bases and J 0 bases, with 10 bases left between them. The CDR3 sequence is 14 residues long.

The chain uses TRBV12-3 or TRBV12-4 and TRBJ2-1, with D unresolved. Trimming left V 5 bases short and J 5 bases short, with 4 bases between. The CDR3 sequence is 11 residues long. The CDR3 loop is CASSTNNEQFF. The CDR3 nucleotides are TGTGCCAGCAGTACTAACAATGAGCAGTTCTTC.

This clone has only a few counts. The rearrangement joins TRBV2 to TRBJ2-5; 7 nucleotides line up with TRBD1. With 0 bases clipped from V and 5 bases from J, the junction kept 12 bases outside the gene matches. The CDR3 spans 17 residues. The germline V gene has CDR1 SNHLY and CDR2 FYNNEI. As DNA, the CDR3 is TGTGCCAGCAGTGAAGCGCTTCTGACAGGGATGGAGGAGACCCAGTACTTC. Its translation is CASSEALLTGMEETQYF. Complete variable domain (other parts from reference TRBV2 and TRBJ2-5): EPEVTQTPSHQVTQMGQEVILRCVPISNHLYFYWYRQILGQKVEFLVSFYNNEISEKSEIFDDQFSVERPDGSNFTLKIRSTKLEDSAMYFCASSEALLTGMEETQYFGPGTRLLVL.

This chain joins TRBV7-8 and TRBJ2-5; TRBD1 matches at 9 bases. The junction had 6 bases not matched to a gene; V was cut back by 0 bases and J by 4 bases. The CDR3 has 16 residues. Looked up from germline, CDR1 is SGHVS and CDR2 is FQNEAQ. The CDR3 is CASSLAPGQGRETQYF. The CDR3 DNA follows: TGTGCCAGCAGCTTAGCGCCCGGACAGGGGAGAGAGACCCAGTACTTC.

The chain combines TRBV2 with TRBJ2-7; 7 nucleotides match TRBD2. With V trimmed by 5 bases and J by 6 bases, 7 bases remained unmatched. Germline assignment: CDR1 SNHLY and CDR2 FYNNEI. The CDR3 has 13 amino acids. This CDR3 reads CASSRTRGVEQYF. Written as DNA, the CDR3 is TGTGCCAGCAGTCGGACTAGAGGGGTCGAGCAGTACTTC.

The CDR3 bases are TGTGCCACTCAACCCACACGGGACACCCCCTACGAGCAGTACTTC. It is translated as CATQPTRDTPYEQYF. The chain has TRBV10-3 and TRBJ2-7, with D maybe TRBD1 (6 bases). Trimming pared 10 bases from V and 2 bases from J, leaving 21 bases between. This CDR3 comprises 15 residues. Per the germline V gene, CDR1 is ENHRY and CDR2 is SYGVKD.

A few counts support this clone. V usage is TRBV30 and J usage is TRBJ1-1; 7 bases fit TRBD1. There are 12 residues in the CDR3. Germline-derived CDR1 and CDR2 are GTSNPN and SVGIG (reference sequence). V lost 5 bases, J lost 5 bases, and 5 bases stayed unmatched. CDR3 nucleotide sequence: TGTGCCTGGTTTACAGGGGAGACTGAAGCTTTCTTT. This codes for CAWFTGETEAFF.

V and J are TRBV28 and TRBJ1-5, with 10 bases aligning to TRBD1. Looked up from germline, CDR1 is MDHEN and CDR2 is SYDVKM. The ends lost 4 bases at V and 5 bases at J; junction bases unmatched: 5. The CDR3 consists of 15 residues. This CDR3 is CASSSPTGGHQPQHF. As DNA, the CDR3 is TGTGCCAGCAGTTCCCCGACAGGGGGCCATCAGCCCCAGCATTTT.

This chain links TRBV7-9 with TRBJ1-1; TRBD1 matches 8 bases. The junction had 12 bases not matched to a gene; V was cut back by 2 bases and J by 7 bases. Germline V gene data show CDR1 as SEHNR and CDR2 as FQNEAQ (reference sequence). The CDR3 sequence is 16 residues long. The CDR3 sequence: CASSLNARAGGREAFF. The CDR3 DNA sequence: TGTGCCAGCAGCTTAAATGCGCGGGCAGGGGGCCGTGAAGCTTTCTTT.